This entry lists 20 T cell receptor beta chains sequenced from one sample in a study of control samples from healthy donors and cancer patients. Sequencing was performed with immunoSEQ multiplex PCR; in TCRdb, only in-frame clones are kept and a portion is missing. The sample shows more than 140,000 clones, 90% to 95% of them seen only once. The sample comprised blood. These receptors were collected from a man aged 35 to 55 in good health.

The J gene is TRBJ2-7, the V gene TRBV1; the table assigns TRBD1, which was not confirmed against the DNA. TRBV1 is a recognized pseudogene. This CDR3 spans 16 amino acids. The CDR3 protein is CTSSQDAQASPYEQYF. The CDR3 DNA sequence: TGCACCAGCAGCCAAGATGCCCAGGCCTCCCCCTACGAGCAGTACTTC.

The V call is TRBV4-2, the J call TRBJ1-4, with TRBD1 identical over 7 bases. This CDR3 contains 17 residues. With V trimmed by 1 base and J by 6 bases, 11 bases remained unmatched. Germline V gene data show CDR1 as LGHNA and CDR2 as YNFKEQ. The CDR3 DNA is TGTGCCAGCAGCCAAGCGCCATTGACAGGGAACTATGAAAAACTGTTTTTT. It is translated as CASSQAPLTGNYEKLFF.

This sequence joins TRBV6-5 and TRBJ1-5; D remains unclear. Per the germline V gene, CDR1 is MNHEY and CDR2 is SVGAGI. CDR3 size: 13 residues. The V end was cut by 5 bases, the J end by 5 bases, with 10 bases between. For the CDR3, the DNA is TGTGCCAGCAGTACCCGGACGGATCAGCCCCAGCATTTT. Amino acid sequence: CASSTRTDQPQHF.

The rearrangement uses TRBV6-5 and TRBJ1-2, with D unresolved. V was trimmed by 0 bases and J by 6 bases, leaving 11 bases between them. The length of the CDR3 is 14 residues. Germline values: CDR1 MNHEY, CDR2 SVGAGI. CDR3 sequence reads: CASSYSEASDGYTF. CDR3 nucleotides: TGTGCCAGCAGTTACTCTGAGGCCTCAGATGGCTACACCTTC.

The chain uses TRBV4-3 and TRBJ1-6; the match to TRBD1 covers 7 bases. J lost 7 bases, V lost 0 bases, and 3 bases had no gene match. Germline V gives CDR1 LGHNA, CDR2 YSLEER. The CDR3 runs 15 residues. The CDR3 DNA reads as TGCGCCAGCAGCCAAGATAGGGACAGAAATTCACCCCTCCACTTT. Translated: CASSQDRDRNSPLHF.

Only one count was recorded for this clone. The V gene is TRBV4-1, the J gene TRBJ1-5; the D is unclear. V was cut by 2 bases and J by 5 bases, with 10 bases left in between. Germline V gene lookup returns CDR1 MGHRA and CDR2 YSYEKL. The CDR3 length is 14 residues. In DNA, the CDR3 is TGCGCCAGCAGCCAAAAGGAGGAGGATCAGCCCCAGCATTTT. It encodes CASSQKEEDQPQHF.

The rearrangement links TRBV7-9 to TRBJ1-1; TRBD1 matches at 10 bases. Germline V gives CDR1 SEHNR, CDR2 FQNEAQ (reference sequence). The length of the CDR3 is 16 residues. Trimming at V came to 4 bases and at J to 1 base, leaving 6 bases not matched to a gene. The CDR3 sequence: CASSSPDRGRNTEAFF. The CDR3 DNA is TGTGCCAGCAGCTCACCGGACAGGGGGAGGAACACTGAAGCTTTCTTT.

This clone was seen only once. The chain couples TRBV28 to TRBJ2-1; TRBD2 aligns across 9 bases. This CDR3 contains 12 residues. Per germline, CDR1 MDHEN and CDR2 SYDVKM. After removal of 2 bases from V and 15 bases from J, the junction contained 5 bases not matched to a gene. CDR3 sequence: CASSLGLAGLFF. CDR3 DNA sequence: TGTGCCAGCAGTTTAGGGCTAGCGGGACTGTTCTTC.

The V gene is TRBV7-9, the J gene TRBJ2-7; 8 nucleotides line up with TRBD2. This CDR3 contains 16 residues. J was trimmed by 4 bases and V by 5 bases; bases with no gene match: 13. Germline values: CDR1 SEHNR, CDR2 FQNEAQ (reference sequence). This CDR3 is CASSGIRTSFSYEQYF. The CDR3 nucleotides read TGTGCCAGCAGCGGCATTAGGACTAGCTTCTCTTACGAGCAGTACTTC.

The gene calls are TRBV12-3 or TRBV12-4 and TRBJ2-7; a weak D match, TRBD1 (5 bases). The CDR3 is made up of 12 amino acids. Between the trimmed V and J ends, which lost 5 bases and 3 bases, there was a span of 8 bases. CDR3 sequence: CASSPDSYEQYF. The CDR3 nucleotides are TGTGCCAGCAGTCCCGACAGCTACGAGCAGTACTTC.

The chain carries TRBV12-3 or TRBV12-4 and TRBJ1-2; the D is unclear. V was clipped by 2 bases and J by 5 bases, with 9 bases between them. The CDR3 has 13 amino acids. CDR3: CASSLHLGYGYTF. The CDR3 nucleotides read TGTGCCAGCAGTTTACATTTAGGGTATGGCTACACCTTC.

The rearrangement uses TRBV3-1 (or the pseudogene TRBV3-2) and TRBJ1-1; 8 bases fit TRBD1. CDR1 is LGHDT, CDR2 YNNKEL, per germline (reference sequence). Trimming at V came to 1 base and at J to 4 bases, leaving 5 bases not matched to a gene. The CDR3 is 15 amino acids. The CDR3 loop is CASSQVPGGGTEAFF. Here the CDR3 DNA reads TGTGCCAGCAGCCAAGTCCCAGGGGGCGGCACTGAAGCTTTCTTT.

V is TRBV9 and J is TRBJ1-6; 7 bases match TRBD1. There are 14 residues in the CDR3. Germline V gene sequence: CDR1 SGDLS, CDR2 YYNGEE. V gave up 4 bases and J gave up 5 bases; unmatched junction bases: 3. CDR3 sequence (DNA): TGTGCCAGCAGCACAACAGGGGATAATTCACCCCTCCACTTT. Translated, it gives CASSTTGDNSPLHF.

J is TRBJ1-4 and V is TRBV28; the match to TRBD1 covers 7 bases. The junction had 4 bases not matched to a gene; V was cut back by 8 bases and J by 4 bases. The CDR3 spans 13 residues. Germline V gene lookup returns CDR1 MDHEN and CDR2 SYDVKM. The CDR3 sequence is CASLQGFNEKLFF. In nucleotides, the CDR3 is TGTGCCAGCTTACAGGGGTTTAATGAAAAACTGTTTTTT.

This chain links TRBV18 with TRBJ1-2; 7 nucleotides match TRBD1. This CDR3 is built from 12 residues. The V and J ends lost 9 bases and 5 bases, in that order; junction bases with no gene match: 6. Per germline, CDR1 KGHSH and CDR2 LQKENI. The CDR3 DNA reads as TGTGCCAGTGGGACAGAACTATATGGCTACACCTTC. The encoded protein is CASGTELYGYTF.

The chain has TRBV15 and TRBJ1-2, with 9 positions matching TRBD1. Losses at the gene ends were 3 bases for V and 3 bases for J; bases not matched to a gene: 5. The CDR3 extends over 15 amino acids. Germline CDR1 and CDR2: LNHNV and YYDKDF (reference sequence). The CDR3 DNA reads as TGTGCCACCAGCAGCCTGACAGGGGGTGACTATGGCTACACCTTC. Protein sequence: CATSSLTGGDYGYTF.

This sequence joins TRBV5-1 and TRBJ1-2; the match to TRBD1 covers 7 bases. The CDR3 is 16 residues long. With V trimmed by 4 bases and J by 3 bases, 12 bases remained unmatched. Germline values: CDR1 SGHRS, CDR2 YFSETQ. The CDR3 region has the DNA TGCGCCAGCAGCCCCGCCACGACAGGGCGCGACTATGGCTACACCTTC. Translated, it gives CASSPATTGRDYGYTF.

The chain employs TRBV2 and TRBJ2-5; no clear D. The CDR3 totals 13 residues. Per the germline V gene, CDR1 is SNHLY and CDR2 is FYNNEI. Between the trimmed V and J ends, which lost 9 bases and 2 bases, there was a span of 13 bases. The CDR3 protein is CASDRRLQETQYF. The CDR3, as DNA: TGTGCCAGTGATCGACGGTTACAAGAGACCCAGTACTTC.

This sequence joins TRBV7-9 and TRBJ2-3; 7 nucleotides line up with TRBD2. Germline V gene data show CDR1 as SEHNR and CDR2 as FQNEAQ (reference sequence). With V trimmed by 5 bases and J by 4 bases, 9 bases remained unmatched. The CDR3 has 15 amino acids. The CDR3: CASSRGLGSSDTQYF. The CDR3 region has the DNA TGTGCCAGCAGCCGAGGACTAGGGAGTTCAGATACGCAGTATTTT.

The CDR3 is CASSPTGLAGISDTQYF. The DNA of the CDR3 is TGTGCCAGCAGTCCAACGGGACTAGCGGGAATTTCAGATACGCAGTATTTT. The chain is built from TRBV6-6 and TRBJ2-3; 13 bases are shared with TRBD2. Trimming cost V 5 bases and J 4 bases; bases outside gene matches: 9. Germline CDR1 and CDR2: MNHNY and SVGAGI (reference sequence). CDR3 length: 17 amino acids.